What follows are 12 T cell receptor beta chains derived from one specimen sequenced in a study of identical twins. TCRdb itself ran the 5' RACE reads through MiXCR, one entry per CDR3 protein. The top ten clones hold 0.75% to 0.95% of a sample with 400,000 to 550,000 distinct CDR3 sequences, roughly a fifth of them seen once. The same sample was also used in a study of T cells expressing NK-cell markers.

Sequencing used CD4+ T cells sorted from blood. The receptors shown here come from a woman aged 18-30 years in good health.

This chain connects TRBV5-1 to TRBJ2-3; TRBD2 agrees at 16 bases. V gave up 4 bases and J gave up 3 bases; unmatched junction bases: 8. From germline, CDR1 is SGHRS and CDR2 YFSETQ. The CDR3 extends over 18 amino acids. In nucleotides, the CDR3 is TGCGCCAGCAGCCATGTAGGGACTAGCGGGGGGGCAACAGATACGCAGTATTTT. Translated: CASSHVGTSGGATDTQYF.

Ten or more counts support this clonotype. V usage is TRBV12-3 or TRBV12-4 and J usage is TRBJ1-2; the D gene is possibly TRBD1 (6 bases). The CDR3 contains 13 residues. V was pared by 5 bases and J by 2 bases, with 9 bases between. This CDR3 reads CASSQTGNYGYTF. The DNA of the CDR3 is TGTGCCAGCAGTCAAACAGGGAACTATGGCTACACCTTC.

This chain joins TRBV4-3 and TRBJ2-6; the match to TRBD1 covers 8 bases. Germline CDR1 and CDR2: LGHNA and YSLEER. V trimming: 4 bases; J trimming: 0 bases; junction bases outside the gene matches: 8. The CDR3 covers 18 residues. The CDR3 spells CASSPDRGYSSGANVLTF. The CDR3 bases are TGCGCCAGCAGCCCTGACAGGGGTTATAGCTCTGGGGCCAACGTCCTGACTTTC.

V is TRBV6-1 and J is TRBJ1-1; 9 bases are a match to TRBD1. In germline, CDR1 is MNHNS, CDR2 SASEGT. This CDR3 has 15 amino acids. V shed 4 bases, J shed 8 bases, and the junction held 11 bases outside the gene matches. CDR3 loop: CASSVPSDRGLEAFF. In DNA, the CDR3 is TGTGCCAGCAGTGTACCCTCGGACAGGGGACTCGAAGCTTTCTTT.

The chain combines TRBV2 with TRBJ2-7; D is possibly TRBD2 (6 bases). CDR1 is SNHLY, CDR2 FYNNEI, per germline. The V end lost 7 bases, the J end lost 2 bases, and 12 bases lay between the germline ends. CDR3 length: 13 residues. CDR3 amino acids: CASIRDSAYEQYF. DNA for the CDR3: TGTGCCAGCATCCGGGACTCGGCCTACGAGCAGTACTTC.

This clonotype was counted ten times or more. The chain has TRBV10-3 and TRBJ2-3; TRBD2 matches 9 bases. The junction had 9 bases not matched to a gene; V was cut back by 9 bases and J by 2 bases. Germline assignment: CDR1 ENHRY and CDR2 SYGVKD. The CDR3 has 15 residues. Here the CDR3 DNA reads TGTGCCATGCGCAGCGGGGGGTCCTACACAGATACGCAGTATTTT. Protein product: CAMRSGGSYTDTQYF.

The chain couples TRBV5-1 to TRBJ2-7; D possibly uses TRBD1 or TRBD2 (5 bases each). Trimming took 0 bases from V and 5 from J, leaving 18 bases between them. Germline CDR1 SGHRS, CDR2 YFSETQ. This CDR3 contains 16 residues. CDR3 DNA sequence: TGCGCCAGCAGCTTGGGGGTGGTGAGGGGCTTAAACGAGCAGTACTTC. The encoded protein is CASSLGVVRGLNEQYF. The full variable domain, its missing parts supplied by reference TRBV5-1 and TRBJ2-7, is KAGVTQTPRYLIKTRGQQVTLSCSPISGHRSVSWYQQTPGQGLQFLFEYFSETQRNKGNFPGRFSGRQFSNSRSEMNVSTLELGDSALYLCASSLGVVRGLNEQYFGPGTRLTVT.

This clonotype was recorded a few times. The chain recombines TRBV5-1 with TRBJ2-3; D is perhaps TRBD1 or TRBD2 (5 bases each). This CDR3 region has 14 residues. V was cut by 3 bases and J by 4 bases, with 12 bases left in between. Germline-derived CDR1 and CDR2 are SGHRS and YFSETQ. The CDR3 DNA follows: TGCGCCAGCAGCTCGGGACGCTTCCCAGATACGCAGTATTTT. Protein sequence: CASSSGRFPDTQYF.

This clonotype has just a few counts. The chain links TRBV20-1 to TRBJ1-2; D unresolved. Per the germline V gene, CDR1 is DFQATT and CDR2 is SNEGSKA (reference sequence). The CDR3 consists of 13 residues. Trimming pared 0 bases from V and 1 base from J, leaving 6 bases between. Here the CDR3 reads CSARDQNNYGYTF. In DNA, the CDR3 is TGCAGTGCTAGAGACCAAAATAACTATGGCTACACCTTC.

Only one count was recorded for this clonotype. The CDR3 DNA follows: TGTGCCACATCTCATCCAGGAAAGGTTGAGCAGTTCTTC. Translated: CATSHPGKVEQFF. The chain has TRBV24-1 and TRBJ2-1; D not certain. The CDR3 sequence is 13 residues long. CDR1 and CDR2 (germline): KGHDR, SFDVKD. V lost 10 bases to trimming and J lost 9 bases, with 18 bases between them.

The V and J genes are TRBV7-6 and TRBJ2-5, with TRBD2 identical over 15 bases. J was trimmed by 2 bases and V by 1 base; bases with no gene match: 2. This CDR3 is 17 amino acids long. CDR1 and CDR2 (germline): SGHVS, FNYEAQ. The CDR3 DNA is TGTGCCAGCAGCTTAGAGGGACTAGCGGGGGGACAAGAGACCCAGTACTTC. Its protein product is CASSLEGLAGGQETQYF.

J is TRBJ2-7 and V is TRBV7-9; D unresolved. The CDR3 runs to 14 residues. Between the trimmed V and J ends, which lost 5 bases and 5 bases, there was a span of 16 bases. The germline V gene has CDR1 SEHNR and CDR2 FQNEAQ (reference sequence). The CDR3 loop is CASSPILSTHEQYF. CDR3 nucleotide sequence: TGTGCCAGCAGCCCAATTCTTAGTACCCACGAGCAGTACTTC.